This TCR beta chain originates from a study of metastatic and nonmetastatic thyroid tumors. Study-level background: Repertoires of blood and of tissue (tumor or nodule) from malignant and benign thyroid patients were compared.

Findings of the study overall: Within blood and tumor, benign nodules reportedly had significantly lower TCR beta diversity than malignant thyroid tumors did.

This CDR3 region has 13 residues. V was shortened by 7 bases and J by 8 bases, with 15 bases between the two germline ends. Every patient was untreated before thyroid surgery. Original handling: Using the CDR3 differences seen across clinicopathological groups, the authors built a distant-metastasis classifier for papillary thyroid cancer, which was meant to discriminate distant-metastatic patients. TCRdb re-clonotyped the PCR reads via MiXCR. These V and J calls derive from TCRdb rather than the authors' analysis. The table records 15,000 to 20,000 clones, about 20% of them present only once. There are many counts of this clone. The antigen remains unidentified.

This chain connects TRBV12-3 or TRBV12-4 to TRBJ2-1; D is perhaps TRBD2 (5 bases). Sequencing used tumor tissue. This receptor was identified in a male donor with papillary thyroid cancer or a benign thyroid nodule (not recorded which). Some clones in this sample may be carry-over from other donors' samples. The chain's CDR3 is CASTLSGVDEQFF. The CDR3 bases are TGTGCCAGCACCCTCAGCGGAGTGGATGAGCAGTTCTTC.